This TCR beta chain was captured in a study of cytomegalovirus exposure and HLA in healthy donors. Study-wide points: Listed as cytomegalovirus-associated were over 150 TCR beta chains. Most TCR sequences were uncommon, yet certain public TCRs appeared in many donors.

Measured with immunoSEQ multiplex PCR; TCRdb has only the in-frame clones, and not every one. The data contain about 88,000 clones, roughly 83% of them singletons. With respect to this clone: The antigen remains unidentified.

J gave up 7 bases and V 1 base, and 4 bases lay outside the gene matches. This CDR3 comprises 14 residues. CDR1 and CDR2 from the germline V gene are MNHNS and SASEGT. The clonotype was recovered from a woman between 18 and 29 years old in good health and CMV-seropositive. V gene TRBV6-1 combines with J gene TRBJ2-7, with 10 bases lining up with TRBD1. Sample: PBMCs. Here the CDR3 DNA reads TGTGCCAGCAGTGAAGGACAGGGGGCTGGGGAGCAGTACTTC. Its protein product is CASSEGQGAGEQYF.